These T cell receptor beta chains were read from a single sample in a study of technical replicates of blood from a handful of donors. Assay: immunoSEQ multiplex PCR; the TCRdb copy retains only in-frame clones and omits some. The table has around 58,000 clones, approximately 86% seen once. Material: PBMCs. These TCRs come from a human donor in good health. Some clones in this sample may be carry-over from other donors' samples. CDR3s include the opening cysteine and the closing phenylalanine or tryptophan. A D gene is named only where the DNA matches it firmly. Not all rows give a size; the values are once, few, many and, for expanded clones, a class.

d_call: TRBD1
v_call: TRBV19
j_call: TRBJ1-1
clone_size: .
cdr3_aa: CASTSTGAANTEAFF
cdr3_nt: TGTGCCAGTACCTCGACAGGGGCCGCTAACACTGAAGCTTTCTTT

d_call: .
v_call: TRBV7-8
j_call: TRBJ1-6
clone_size: .
cdr3_aa: CASSLDRRLRLALHF
cdr3_nt: TGTGCCAGCAGCTTAGATCGGAGACTACGTTTGGCCCTCCACTTT

d_call: TRBD1
v_call: TRBV18
j_call: TRBJ1-3
clone_size: few
cdr3_aa: CASSPRDSSGNTIYF
cdr3_nt: TGTGCCAGCTCACCACGGGACAGCTCTGGAAACACCATATATTTT

d_call: .
v_call: TRBV5-6
j_call: TRBJ1-2
clone_size: .
cdr3_aa: CASNGGRGLYGYTF
cdr3_nt: TGTGCCAGCAACGGGGGACGGGGCCTCTATGGCTACACCTTC

d_call: TRBD2
v_call: TRBV7-9
j_call: TRBJ2-5
clone_size: .
cdr3_aa: CASSQYSGGGETQYF
cdr3_nt: TGTGCCAGCAGCCAATATAGCGGGGGGGGAGAGACCCAGTACTTC

d_call: TRBD1
v_call: TRBV2
j_call: TRBJ1-4
clone_size: .
cdr3_aa: CASSDPGGREKLFF
cdr3_nt: TGTGCCAGCAGTGACCCAGGGGGGAGGGAAAAACTGTTTTTT

d_call: TRBD1
v_call: TRBV2
j_call: TRBJ2-7
clone_size: .
cdr3_aa: CASSEVWTGGGEQYF
cdr3_nt: TGTGCCAGCAGTGAAGTCTGGACAGGGGGCGGAGAGCAGTACTTC

d_call: TRBD2
v_call: TRBV6-6
j_call: TRBJ2-5
clone_size: .
cdr3_aa: CASSALAGGPKTQYF
cdr3_nt: TGTGCCAGCAGCGCACTAGCGGGGGGGCCGAAGACCCAGTACTTC

d_call: .
v_call: TRBV4-2
j_call: TRBJ2-3
clone_size: .
cdr3_aa: CASSQGSLADTQYF
cdr3_nt: TGTGCCAGCAGCCAAGGTTCCTTAGCAGATACGCAGTATTTT

d_call: .
v_call: TRBV7-2
j_call: TRBJ2-2
clone_size: once
cdr3_aa: CASSFLNTGELFF
cdr3_nt: TGTGCCAGCAGCTTTCTGAACACCGGGGAGCTGTTTTTT

d_call: .
v_call: TRBV5-4
j_call: TRBJ1-1
clone_size: .
cdr3_aa: CASSAPTGNTEAFF
cdr3_nt: TGTGCCAGCAGCGCGCCGACAGGGAACACTGAAGCTTTCTTT

d_call: .
v_call: TRBV29-1
j_call: TRBJ2-2
clone_size: .
cdr3_aa: CSANIYTGELFF
cdr3_nt: TGCAGCGCAAACATCTACACCGGGGAGCTGTTTTTT

d_call: .
v_call: TRBV18
j_call: TRBJ2-1
clone_size: .
cdr3_aa: CASSPERQGSYNEQFF
cdr3_nt: TGTGCCAGCTCACCCGAGCGGCAAGGCTCCTACAATGAGCAGTTCTTC

d_call: TRBD2
v_call: TRBV7-8
j_call: TRBJ2-1
clone_size: .
cdr3_aa: CASSKGLAGDSYNEQFF
cdr3_nt: TGTGCCAGCAGCAAGGGACTAGCGGGGGACTCCTACAATGAGCAGTTCTTC

d_call: TRBD1
v_call: TRBV7-8
j_call: TRBJ1-1
clone_size: few
cdr3_aa: CASKDRELTRAFF
cdr3_nt: TGTGCCAGCAAAGACAGGGAACTGACTCGGGCTTTCTTT

d_call: TRBD1
v_call: TRBV14
j_call: TRBJ2-2
clone_size: .
cdr3_aa: CASSRWTGNTGELFF
cdr3_nt: TGTGCCAGCAGCCGTTGGACAGGGAACACCGGGGAGCTGTTTTTT

d_call: TRBD2
v_call: TRBV30
j_call: TRBJ2-6
clone_size: .
cdr3_aa: CAWSPFASGSYRYPSGANVLTF
cdr3_nt: TGTGCCTGGAGTCCTTTCGCTAGCGGGAGCTACAGATACCCCTCTGGGGCCAACGTCCTGACTTTC

d_call: .
v_call: TRBV4-2
j_call: TRBJ2-7
clone_size: .
cdr3_aa: CASSPAGMPIYEQYF
cdr3_nt: TGTGCCAGCAGCCCCGCCGGGATGCCCATCTACGAGCAGTACTTC

d_call: .
v_call: TRBV19
j_call: TRBJ1-1
clone_size: few
cdr3_aa: CASSIERDTEAFF
cdr3_nt: TGTGCCAGTAGTATAGAGCGGGACACTGAAGCTTTCTTT

d_call: .
v_call: TRBV7-2
j_call: TRBJ1-5
clone_size: .
cdr3_aa: CASSLALQGNQPQHF
cdr3_nt: TGTGCCAGCAGCTTAGCGCTACAGGGCAATCAGCCCCAGCATTTT

d_call: .
v_call: TRBV5-1
j_call: TRBJ1-1
clone_size: .
cdr3_aa: CASSFRVGTEAFF
cdr3_nt: TGCGCCAGCAGCTTCCGGGTGGGCACTGAAGCTTTCTTT

d_call: .
v_call: TRBV12-2
j_call: TRBJ1-1
clone_size: .
cdr3_aa: CASRLGVLSTRANTEAFF
cdr3_nt: TGTGCAAGTCGCTTAGGCGTACTTTCTACCAGGGCGAACACTGAAGCTTTCTTT

d_call: .
v_call: TRBV7-2
j_call: TRBJ2-5
clone_size: .
cdr3_aa: CASSFQRPWGETQYF
cdr3_nt: TGTGCCAGCAGCTTCCAGCGGCCCTGGGGAGAGACCCAGTACTTC

d_call: .
v_call: TRBV5-4
j_call: TRBJ2-3
clone_size: .
cdr3_aa: CASSLGMSASTDTQYF
cdr3_nt: TGTGCCAGCAGCTTGGGTATGAGTGCCAGCACAGATACGCAGTATTTT

d_call: TRBD1
v_call: TRBV9
j_call: TRBJ2-5
clone_size: .
cdr3_aa: CASSVAGGKETQYF
cdr3_nt: TGTGCCAGCAGCGTCGCAGGGGGTAAAGAGACCCAGTACTTC